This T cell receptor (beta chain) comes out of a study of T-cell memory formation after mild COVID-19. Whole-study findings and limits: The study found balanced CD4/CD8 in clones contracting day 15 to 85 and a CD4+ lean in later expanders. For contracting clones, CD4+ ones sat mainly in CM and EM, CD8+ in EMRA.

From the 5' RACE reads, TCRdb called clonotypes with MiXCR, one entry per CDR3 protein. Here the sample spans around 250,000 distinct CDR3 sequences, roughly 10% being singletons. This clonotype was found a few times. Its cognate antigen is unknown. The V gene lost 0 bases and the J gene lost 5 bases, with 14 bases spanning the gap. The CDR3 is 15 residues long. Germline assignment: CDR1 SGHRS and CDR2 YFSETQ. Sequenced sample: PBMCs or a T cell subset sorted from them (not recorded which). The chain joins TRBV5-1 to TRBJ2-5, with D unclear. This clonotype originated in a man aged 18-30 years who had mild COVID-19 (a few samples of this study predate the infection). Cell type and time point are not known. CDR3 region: CASSLGLNAPETQYF. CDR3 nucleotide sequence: TGCGCCAGCAGCTTGGGTCTCAATGCCCCTGAGACCCAGTACTTC. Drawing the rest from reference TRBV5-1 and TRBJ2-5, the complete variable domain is KAGVTQTPRYLIKTRGQQVTLSCSPISGHRSVSWYQQTPGQGLQFLFEYFSETQRNKGNFPGRFSGRQFSNSRSEMNVSTLELGDSALYLCASSLGLNAPETQYFGPGTRLLVL.